The text below deals with one T cell receptor beta chain. The CDR3 sequence is 15 residues long. V lost 8 bases and J 4 bases, leaving 20 bases between the germline ends. The germline V gene has CDR1 SEHNR and CDR2 FQNEAQ (reference sequence). This specimen comes from a study of blood T cell repertoires in COVID-19. Study summary: Acute and convalescent COVID-19 specimens originated in the United States, Italy and Spain. T cells, B-cell-depleted T cells, or PBMCs provided the cDNA or gDNA that served as material.

How the authors handled the data: Amplification with reference gene primers provided the estimates of nucleated cell counts. Measured with immunoSEQ multiplex PCR; TCRdb has only the in-frame clones, and not every one. The V and J calls and the clone size are those of that table, but D and trimming were determined from the DNA. This table holds under 150,000 clones, about 88% found once. This receptor was taken from a man aged 50 or older with active or convalescent COVID-19. Sequencing input: peripheral blood. This chain joins TRBV7-9 and TRBJ1-1; D uncertain. The CDR3 reads CASAPVGLGSTEAFF. In nucleotides, the CDR3 is TGTGCCAGCGCTCCGGTCGGCTTGGGGAGCACTGAAGCTTTCTTT.